The 14 T cell receptor beta chains reported below all come from one sample, sequenced in a study of shared clonotypes between healthy human individuals. Profiling relied on immunoSEQ multiplex PCR, and the TCRdb table lists in-frame clones only, not all of them. The sample has 1.5 million to 2.5 million clones, about 95% seen once. CD45RO-negative CD8 cells positively selected for CCR7 made up the naive population, which excluded terminally differentiated effector memory CD45RA+ cells. The sequencing input was naive CD8+ T cells sorted from blood. These receptors all come from a man between 18 and 29 years old in good health.

The V gene is TRBV7-6, the J gene TRBJ2-1; the match to TRBD1 covers 8 bases. Trimming removed 6 bases from V and 2 bases from J; junction bases left unmatched: 12. The CDR3 spans 17 residues. Germline values: CDR1 SGHVS, CDR2 FNYEAQ. In DNA form, the CDR3 reads TGTGCCAGCAGTCCCCCCCGAGGACAGGGTCCCTACAATGAGCAGTTCTTC. As protein: CASSPPRGQGPYNEQFF.

This chain uses TRBV7-2 with TRBJ1-2, with no clear D. CDR1 and CDR2 from the germline V gene are SGHTA and FQGNSA. Trimming removed 4 bases from V and 2 bases from J, with 20 bases in between. This CDR3 has 17 amino acids. CDR3 nucleotide sequence: TGTGCCAGCAGCTCCCCTGGGTTGGGTTCTTCCAACTATGGCTACACCTTC. Translated: CASSSPGLGSSNYGYTF.

J is TRBJ2-7 and V is TRBV7-9; 9 nucleotides agree with TRBD2. The CDR3 loop spans 14 amino acids. Germline lookup yields CDR1 SEHNR and CDR2 FQNEAQ (reference sequence). After removal of 6 bases from V and 5 bases from J, the junction contained 8 bases not matched to a gene. The CDR3 nucleotides read TGTGCCAGCAGTTATCTAGCGGGAAATCACGAGCAGTACTTC. Its protein is CASSYLAGNHEQYF.

The CDR3 reads CASSVDGTLEQYF. DNA of the CDR3: TGTGCCAGCAGCGTAGACGGGACCCTCGAGCAGTACTTC. The chain combines TRBV9 with TRBJ2-7; D tentatively fits TRBD1 or TRBD2 (5 bases each). Germline V gene data show CDR1 as SGDLS and CDR2 as YYNGEE. Trimming stripped 0 bases from V and 6 bases from J, with 10 bases between. The CDR3 has 13 residues. Full variable domain (rest looked up from reference TRBV9 and TRBJ2-7): DSGVTQTPKHLITATGQRVTLRCSPRSGDLSVYWYQQSLDQGLQFLIQYYNGEERAKGNILERFSAQQFPDLHSELNLSSLELGDSALYFCASSVDGTLEQYFGPGTRLTVT.

In regard to this clone: Other nucleotide sequences in the sample specify the same CDR3. The gene calls are TRBV7-9 and TRBJ2-7, with D possibly TRBD1 on 5 matching bases. Between the trimmed V and J ends, which lost 4 bases and 3 bases, there was a span of 13 bases. The CDR3 loop spans 14 amino acids. Germline V gives CDR1 SEHNR, CDR2 FQNEAQ (reference sequence). The CDR3 region is CASSSLDSDYEQYF. Here the CDR3 DNA reads TGTGCCAGCAGCTCCTTAGACAGTGACTACGAGCAGTACTTC.

CDR3 DNA: TGCGCCAGCAGCCAGAATACAGGGGGTGTAGTCTCCTATAATTCACCCCTCCACTTT. It codes for CASSQNTGGVVSYNSPLHF. The chain combines TRBV4-1 with TRBJ1-6; TRBD1 matches 8 bases. Germline V gene data show CDR1 as MGHRA and CDR2 as YSYEKL. The CDR3 loop spans 19 amino acids. The V gene end was trimmed by 3 bases and the J gene end by 0 bases; junction bases not matched to a gene: 10.

This chain uses TRBV4-1 with TRBJ2-7; weak D call: TRBD1 (5 bases). V dropped 8 bases and J dropped 2 bases, with 16 bases sitting between them. This CDR3 contains 14 residues. From germline, CDR1 is MGHRA and CDR2 YSYEKL. For the CDR3, the DNA is TGCGCCAGCGCGTTGGACATTCTTCCCTACGAGCAGTACTTC. Encoded protein: CASALDILPYEQYF.

The rearrangement uses TRBV9 and TRBJ2-3; tentatively, D is TRBD2 (7 bases). The V gene lost 4 bases and the J gene lost 4 bases, with 19 bases spanning the gap. Germline lookup yields CDR1 SGDLS and CDR2 YYNGEE. There are 16 residues in the CDR3. The CDR3 bases are TGTGCCAGCAGCCTAGAGGGGGGGCAGTTAGCAGATACGCAGTATTTT. As protein: CASSLEGGQLADTQYF.

Comments on this clone: Other DNA sequences in this specimen translate into the identical CDR3. The rearrangement joins TRBV4-1 to TRBJ2-7; D gene unclear. The V and J ends lost 2 bases and 5 bases respectively, with 4 bases between them. The CDR3 is 11 amino acids. Germline lookup yields CDR1 MGHRA and CDR2 YSYEKL. The CDR3 reads CASSQSNEQYF. The CDR3 DNA is TGCGCCAGCAGCCAAAGTAACGAGCAGTACTTC.

The J gene is TRBJ1-2, the V gene TRBV16; a weak D match, TRBD1 (5 bases). The germline CDR1 and CDR2 sequences are KGHSY and FQNENV. Trimming removed 0 bases at V and 7 bases at J, with 9 bases between. This CDR3 has 13 amino acids. CDR3 sequence (DNA): TGTGCCAGCAGCCAATCGGACATTGGTGGCTACACCTTC. This gives the protein CASSQSDIGGYTF.

The table lists this clone with a count of one. The chain combines TRBV27 with TRBJ2-3; 7 bases are a match to TRBD2. V lost 10 bases to trimming and J lost 2 bases; unmatched junction nucleotides: 12. CDR3 length: 15 amino acids. Germline CDR1 and CDR2: MNHEY and SMNVEV (reference sequence). DNA of the CDR3: TGTGCCACCTACTCCCCGGGACTACTCACAGATACGCAGTATTTT. Protein product: CATYSPGLLTDTQYF.

This rearrangement joins TRBV9 to TRBJ1-2; 9 bases fit TRBD1. CDR3 length: 13 amino acids. V was clipped by 3 bases and J by 6 bases; unmatched bases: 3. Per germline, CDR1 SGDLS and CDR2 YYNGEE. CDR3 sequence reads: CASSAQGAHGYTF. CDR3 bases: TGTGCCAGCAGCGCACAGGGGGCCCATGGCTACACCTTC.

The V and J genes are TRBV13 and TRBJ2-1; 9 nucleotides agree with TRBD2. Trimming cost V 5 bases and J 8 bases; bases outside gene matches: 4. The V gene's germline CDR1 is PRHDT and CDR2 FYEKMQ (reference sequence). The CDR3 is 13 amino acids. The CDR3 reads CASSGLAKDEQFF. The CDR3 DNA follows: TGTGCCAGCAGCGGACTAGCGAAGGATGAGCAGTTCTTC.

V and J are TRBV13 and TRBJ1-1; D may be TRBD1 (5 bases). Germline V gene sequence: CDR1 PRHDT, CDR2 FYEKMQ (reference sequence). Trimming left V 3 bases short and J 4 bases short, with 12 bases between. CDR3 length: 14 amino acids. The CDR3 loop is CASSFGRGATEAFF. The CDR3 bases are TGTGCCAGCAGCTTCGGACGCGGGGCCACTGAAGCTTTCTTT.